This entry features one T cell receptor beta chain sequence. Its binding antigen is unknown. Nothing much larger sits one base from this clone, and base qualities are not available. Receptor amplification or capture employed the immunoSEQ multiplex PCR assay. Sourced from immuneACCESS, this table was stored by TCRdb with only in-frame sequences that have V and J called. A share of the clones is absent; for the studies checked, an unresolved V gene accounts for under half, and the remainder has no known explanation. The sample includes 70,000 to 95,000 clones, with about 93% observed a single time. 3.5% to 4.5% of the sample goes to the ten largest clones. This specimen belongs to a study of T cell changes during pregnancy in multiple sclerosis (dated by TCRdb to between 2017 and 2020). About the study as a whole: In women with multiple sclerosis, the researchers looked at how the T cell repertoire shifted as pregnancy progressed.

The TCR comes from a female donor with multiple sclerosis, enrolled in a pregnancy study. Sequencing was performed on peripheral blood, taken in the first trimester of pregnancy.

The bases are TGTGCCAGCAGTGGCCTTGAATACACCGGGGAGCTGTTTTTT. Its product reads: CASSGLEYTGELFF. The chain employs TRBV7-8 and TRBJ2-2, with no reliable assignment of the D segment. CDR3 length: 14 amino acids, cysteine to phenylalanine. This entry keeps only the CDR3 DNA: 42 bases, framed from base 1. CDR1 and CDR2, looked up from the germline V gene, are SGHVS and FQNEAQ. The V and J ends are trimmed by 6 bases and 3 bases, leaving 11 bases between them.